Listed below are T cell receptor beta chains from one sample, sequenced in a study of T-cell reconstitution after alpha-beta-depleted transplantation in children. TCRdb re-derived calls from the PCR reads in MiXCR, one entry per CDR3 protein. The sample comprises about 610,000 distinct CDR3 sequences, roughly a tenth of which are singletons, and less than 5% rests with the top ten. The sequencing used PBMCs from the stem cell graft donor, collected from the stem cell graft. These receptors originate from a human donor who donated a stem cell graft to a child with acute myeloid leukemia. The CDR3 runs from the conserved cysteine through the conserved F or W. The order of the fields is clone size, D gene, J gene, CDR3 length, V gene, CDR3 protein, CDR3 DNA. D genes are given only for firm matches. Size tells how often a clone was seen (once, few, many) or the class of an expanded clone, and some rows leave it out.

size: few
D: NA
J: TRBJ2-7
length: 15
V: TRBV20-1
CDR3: CSARDQGAGSYEQYF
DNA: TGCAGTGCTAGAGATCAGGGAGCGGGCTCCTACGAGCAGTACTTC

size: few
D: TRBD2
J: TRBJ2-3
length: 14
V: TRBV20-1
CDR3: CSAPEFGRGGEQYF
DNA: TGCAGTGCTCCCGAATTTGGTCGCGGGGGAGAGCAGTATTTT

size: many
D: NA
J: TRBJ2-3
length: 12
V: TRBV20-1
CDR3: CSADSSTDTQYF
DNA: TGCAGTGCAGATAGCAGCACAGATACGCAGTATTTT

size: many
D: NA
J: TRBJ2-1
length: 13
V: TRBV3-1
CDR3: CASSQDPRGQQFF
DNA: TGTGCCAGCAGCCAAGATCCAAGGGGCCAGCAGTTCTTC

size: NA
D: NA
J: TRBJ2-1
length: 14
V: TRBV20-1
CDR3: CSARTLEIYNEQFF
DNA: TGCAGTGCTAGAACACTAGAGATCTACAATGAGCAGTTCTTC

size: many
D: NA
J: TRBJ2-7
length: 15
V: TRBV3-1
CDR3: CASSQGTIGGYEQYF
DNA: TGTGCCAGCAGCCAAGGAACGATTGGGGGCTACGAGCAGTACTTC

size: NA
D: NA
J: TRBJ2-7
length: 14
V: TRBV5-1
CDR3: CASSPRDTDYEQYF
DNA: TGCGCCAGCAGCCCCCGGGACACGGACTACGAGCAGTACTTC

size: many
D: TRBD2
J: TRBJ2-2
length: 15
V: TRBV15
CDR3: CATSSLAGVYGELFF
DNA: TGTGCCACCAGCAGCCTAGCGGGAGTGTACGGGGAGCTGTTTTTT

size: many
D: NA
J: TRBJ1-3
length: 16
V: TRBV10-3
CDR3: CAIKFSTGLAGNTIYF
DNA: TGTGCCATCAAATTCTCCACAGGGTTAGCTGGAAACACCATATATTTT

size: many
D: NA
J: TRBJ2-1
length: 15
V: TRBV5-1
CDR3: CASSLGGYSYNEQFF
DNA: TGCGCCAGCAGCTTGGGAGGGTACTCCTACAATGAGCAGTTCTTC

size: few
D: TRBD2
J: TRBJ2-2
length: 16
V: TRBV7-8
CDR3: CASSLAGGKNTGELFF
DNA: TGTGCCAGCAGCTTAGCGGGAGGGAAGAACACCGGGGAGCTGTTTTTT

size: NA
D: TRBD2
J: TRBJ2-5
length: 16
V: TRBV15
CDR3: CATSRAPSGSEKTQYF
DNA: TGTGCCACCAGCAGAGCCCCGAGCGGGAGCGAGAAGACCCAGTACTTC

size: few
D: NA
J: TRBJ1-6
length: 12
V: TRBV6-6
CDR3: CASSSTGAPLHF
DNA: TGTGCCAGCAGCTCTACGGGGGCACCCCTCCACTTT

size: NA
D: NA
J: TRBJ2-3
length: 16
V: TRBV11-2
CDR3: CASSSYLTTSTDTQYF
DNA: TGTGCCAGCAGCTCGTATTTGACTACGAGCACAGATACGCAGTATTTT

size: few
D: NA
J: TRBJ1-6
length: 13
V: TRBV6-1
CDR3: CASARPYNSPLHF
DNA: TGTGCCAGCGCCCGGCCATATAATTCCCCCCTCCACTTT

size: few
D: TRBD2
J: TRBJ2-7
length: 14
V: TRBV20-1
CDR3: CSARRLAGSYEQYF
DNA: TGCAGTGCTAGAAGACTAGCGGGATCCTACGAGCAGTACTTC

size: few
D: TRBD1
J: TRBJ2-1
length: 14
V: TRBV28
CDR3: CASTRDSSYNEQFF
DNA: TGTGCCAGCACCCGGGACAGCTCCTACAATGAGCAGTTCTTC

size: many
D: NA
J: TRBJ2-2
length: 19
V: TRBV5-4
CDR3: CASSLGPIQGARGTGELFF
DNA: TGTGCCAGCAGCTTGGGACCGATCCAGGGGGCGCGGGGGACCGGGGAGCTGTTTTTT

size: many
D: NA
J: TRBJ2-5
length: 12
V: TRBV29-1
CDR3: CSLLGEQETQYF
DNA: TGCAGCCTCCTGGGGGAGCAAGAGACCCAGTACTTC

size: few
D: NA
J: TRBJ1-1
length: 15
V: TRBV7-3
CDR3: CASSLAGRGNTEAFF
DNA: TGTGCCAGCAGCTTAGCCGGAAGGGGGAACACTGAAGCTTTCTTT

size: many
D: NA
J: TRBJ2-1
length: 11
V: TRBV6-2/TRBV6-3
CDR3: CASSYPNEQFF
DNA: TGTGCCAGCAGTTATCCCAATGAGCAGTTCTTC

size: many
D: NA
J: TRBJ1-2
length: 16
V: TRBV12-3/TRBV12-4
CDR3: CASSPRGSEPLYGYTF
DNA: TGTGCCAGCAGTCCCCGTGGCAGCGAACCCCTCTATGGCTACACCTTC

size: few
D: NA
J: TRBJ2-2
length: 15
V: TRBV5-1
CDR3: CASSTGSVGTGELFF
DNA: TGCGCCAGCAGCACAGGATCCGTGGGCACCGGGGAGCTGTTTTTT

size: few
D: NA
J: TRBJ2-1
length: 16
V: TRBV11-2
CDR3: CASSSSRGRIYNEQFF
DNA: TGTGCCAGCAGCTCATCTCGGGGGAGAATCTACAATGAGCAGTTCTTC

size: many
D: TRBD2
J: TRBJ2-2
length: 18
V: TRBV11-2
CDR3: CASSLQGLAGGSAGELFF
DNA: TGTGCCAGCAGCTTACAGGGACTAGCGGGAGGTAGTGCCGGGGAGCTGTTTTTT

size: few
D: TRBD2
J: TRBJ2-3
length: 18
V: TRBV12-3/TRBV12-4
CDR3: CASSFLASGRGGTDTQYF
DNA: TGTGCCAGCAGTTTTTTGGCTAGCGGGAGAGGAGGCACAGATACGCAGTATTTT

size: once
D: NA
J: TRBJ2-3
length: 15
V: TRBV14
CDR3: CASSIRTGLEDTQYF
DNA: TGTGCCAGCAGCATTCGTACAGGGTTGGAAGATACGCAGTATTTT

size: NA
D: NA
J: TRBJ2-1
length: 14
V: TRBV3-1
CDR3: CASSQVTRFGEQFF
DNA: TGTGCCAGCAGCCAAGTGACTAGGTTCGGTGAGCAGTTCTTC

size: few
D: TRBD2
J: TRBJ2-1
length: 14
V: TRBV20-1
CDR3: CSAIGTSGYNEQFF
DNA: TGCAGTGCCATAGGGACTAGCGGTTACAATGAGCAGTTCTTC

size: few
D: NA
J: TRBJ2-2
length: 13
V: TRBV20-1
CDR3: CSGRDSYTGELFF
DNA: TGCAGTGGGAGGGACAGCTACACCGGGGAGCTGTTTTTT

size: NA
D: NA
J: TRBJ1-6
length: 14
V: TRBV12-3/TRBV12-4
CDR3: CASRGISYNSPLRF
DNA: TGTGCCAGCAGGGGAATCTCCTATAATTCACCCCTCCGCTTT

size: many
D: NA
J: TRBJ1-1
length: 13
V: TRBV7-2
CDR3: CASSLSSGRGAFF
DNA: TGTGCCAGCAGCTTATCCTCCGGACGGGGAGCTTTCTTT

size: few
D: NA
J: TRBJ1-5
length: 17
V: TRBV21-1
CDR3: CASISPRQGDSNQPQHF
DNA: TGTGCCAGCATTTCGCCTCGACAGGGGGATAGCAATCAGCCCCAGCATTTT

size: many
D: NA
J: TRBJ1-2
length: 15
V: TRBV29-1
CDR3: CSVERAQQGSYGYTF
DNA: TGCAGCGTTGAAAGGGCCCAACAGGGTAGCTATGGCTACACCTTC

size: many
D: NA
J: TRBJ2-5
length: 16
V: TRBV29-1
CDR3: CSTSGSGGGWGETQYF
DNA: TGCAGCACCTCAGGTTCGGGCGGGGGCTGGGGAGAGACCCAGTACTTC

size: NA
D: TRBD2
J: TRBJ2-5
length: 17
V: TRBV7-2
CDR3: CASSLGLAGMYQETQYF
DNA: TGTGCCAGCAGCTTAGGGCTAGCGGGGATGTACCAAGAGACCCAGTACTTC

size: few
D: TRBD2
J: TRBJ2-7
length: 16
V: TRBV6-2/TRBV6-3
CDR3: CASSYSERGSSYEQYF
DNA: TGTGCCAGCAGTTACTCGGAGCGGGGAAGCTCCTACGAGCAGTACTTC

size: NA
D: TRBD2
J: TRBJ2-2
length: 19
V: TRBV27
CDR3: CASSFSVTSGRANRGGLFF
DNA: TGTGCCAGCAGTTTCAGTGTAACTAGCGGGAGGGCCAACCGCGGCGGGCTGTTTTTT

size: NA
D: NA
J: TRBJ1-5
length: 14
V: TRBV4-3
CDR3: CASSQEGGDQPQHF
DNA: TGCGCCAGCAGCCAAGAAGGAGGGGATCAGCCCCAGCATTTT

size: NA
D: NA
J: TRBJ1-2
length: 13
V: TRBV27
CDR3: CASSSTVVGGYTF
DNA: TGTGCCAGCAGCTCGACGGTGGTGGGTGGCTACACCTTC

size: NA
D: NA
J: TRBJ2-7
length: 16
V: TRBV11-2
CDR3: CASSLDTVTRLYEQYF
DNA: TGTGCCAGCAGCTTAGATACCGTCACCCGTCTCTACGAGCAGTACTTC